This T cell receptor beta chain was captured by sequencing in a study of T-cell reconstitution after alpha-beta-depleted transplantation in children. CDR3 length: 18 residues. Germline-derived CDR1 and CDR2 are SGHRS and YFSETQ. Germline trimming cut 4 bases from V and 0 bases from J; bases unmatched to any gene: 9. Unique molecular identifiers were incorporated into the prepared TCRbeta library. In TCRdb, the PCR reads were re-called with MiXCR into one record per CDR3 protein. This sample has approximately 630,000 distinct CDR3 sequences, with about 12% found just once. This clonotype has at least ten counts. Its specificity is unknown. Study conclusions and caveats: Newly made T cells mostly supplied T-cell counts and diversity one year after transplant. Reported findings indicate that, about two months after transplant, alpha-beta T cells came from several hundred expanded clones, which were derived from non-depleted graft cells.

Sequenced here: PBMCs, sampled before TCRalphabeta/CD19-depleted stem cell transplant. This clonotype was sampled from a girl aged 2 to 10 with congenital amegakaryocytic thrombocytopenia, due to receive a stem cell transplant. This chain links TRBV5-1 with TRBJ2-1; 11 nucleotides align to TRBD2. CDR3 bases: TGCGCCAGCAGCATACTTAGCGGGAGGGGCTACTCCTACAATGAGCAGTTCTTC. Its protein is CASSILSGRGYSYNEQFF.